The T cell receptor beta chain described here comes from a study of spatial heterogeneity in lung cancer. For the study at large: Each unique TCR and UMI combination was seen more than ten times on average in raw reads. Whole-study findings and limits: Compared with follow-up, resection was when ubiquitous expanded tumor TCRs appeared in blood more.

This clonotype has ten or more counts. Its antigen is unknown. Every TCR cDNA molecule bore a unique molecular identifier. TCRdb redid the calling of the 5' RACE reads with MiXCR, one entry per CDR3 protein. Of about 48,000 distinct CDR3 sequences listed, about 5.8% are singletons. The time point denotes: sample taken at primary tumor resection. TCRs were sequenced from unsorted whole RNA of tumor, nontumor lung or PBMC. Donation came from about 72 patients with untreated early-stage non-small cell lung cancer. This TCR came from a male donor with early-stage non-small cell lung cancer. Source: PBMCs, taken at surgery.

Here the CDR3 reads CAIGLAKETQYF. The CDR3 nucleotides are TGTGCCATCGGACTAGCTAAAGAGACCCAGTACTTC. The chain links TRBV10-3 to TRBJ2-5; TRBD2 matches at 8 bases. V lost 8 bases, J lost 3 bases, and 2 bases stayed unmatched. Per germline, CDR1 ENHRY and CDR2 SYGVKD. The CDR3 contains 12 residues.